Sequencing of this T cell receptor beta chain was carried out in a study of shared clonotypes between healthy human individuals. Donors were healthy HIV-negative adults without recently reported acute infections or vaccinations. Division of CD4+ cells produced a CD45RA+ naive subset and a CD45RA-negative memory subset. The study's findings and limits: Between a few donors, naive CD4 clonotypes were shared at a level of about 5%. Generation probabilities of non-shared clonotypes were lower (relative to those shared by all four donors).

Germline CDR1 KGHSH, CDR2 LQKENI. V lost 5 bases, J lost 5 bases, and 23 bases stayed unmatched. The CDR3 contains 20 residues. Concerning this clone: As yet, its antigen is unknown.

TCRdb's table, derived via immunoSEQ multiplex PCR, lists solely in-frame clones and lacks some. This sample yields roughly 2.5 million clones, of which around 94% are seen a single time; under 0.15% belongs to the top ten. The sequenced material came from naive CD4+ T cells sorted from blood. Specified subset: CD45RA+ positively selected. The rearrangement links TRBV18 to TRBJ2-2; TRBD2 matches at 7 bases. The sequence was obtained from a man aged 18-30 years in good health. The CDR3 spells CASSGANGLADPLRTGELFF. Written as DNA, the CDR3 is TGTGCCAGCTCAGGGGCAAACGGCCTAGCGGATCCCCTAAGGACCGGGGAGCTGTTTTTT.